Shown below are 2 T cell receptor beta chains from a single sample sequenced in a study of blood T cell repertoires in COVID-19. Sequenced by immunoSEQ multiplex PCR; TCRdb stores in-frame clones only, minus some. The sample lists approximately 120,000 clones; more than 75% were seen once. Specimen: peripheral blood. These receptors were obtained from a human donor in a cohort sampled during active COVID-19.

This clone has just one count. The chain recombines TRBV7-9 with TRBJ1-3; D remains ambiguous. Looked up from germline, CDR1 is SEHNR and CDR2 is FQNEAQ (reference sequence). This CDR3 comprises 13 residues. V was pared by 8 bases and J by 7 bases, with 15 bases between. The CDR3 bases are TGTGCCAGCTCCTTTCCGGGTCCTAACACCATATATTTT. Protein: CASSFPGPNTIYF.

The chain joins TRBV19 to TRBJ1-6, with 8 bases fitting TRBD1. Trimming cost V 10 bases and J 8 bases; bases outside gene matches: 7. Germline CDR1 is LNHDA and CDR2 is SQIVND (reference sequence). CDR3 length: 13 amino acids. Here the CDR3 DNA reads TGTGCCATCCAGGGGGCTCAAGATTCACCCCTCCACTTT. The encoded protein is CAIQGAQDSPLHF.